The clone carrying this T cell receptor beta chain has ten or more counts. Its antigen is unidentified. A second 7 to 11 cycle PCR used barcoded and J-beta primers. Researchers report that each sample yielded at least 3 million CDR3-containing paired-end reads. TCRdb re-derived calls from the 5' RACE reads in MiXCR, one entry per CDR3 protein. The sample carries 600,000 to 800,000 distinct CDR3 sequences, approximately 52% recorded once. This sample was taken from a study of blood T cells in healthy people across ages. Study-wide context: Template-switching capture recovered about one barcoded beta molecule per two T cells. Findings of the study overall: Among T cells, TCR beta diversity per million cells dropped roughly linearly as age rose. Naive CD4+ cells and diversity were both higher in long-lived donors than in aged donors.

This CDR3 is built from 14 residues. Germline values: CDR1 DFQATT, CDR2 SNEGSKA (reference sequence). Unmatched junction bases numbered 5, after V lost 6 bases and J lost 3 bases. The chain employs TRBV20-1 and TRBJ2-1; 10 bases are a match to TRBD2. Sequenced: blood. This receptor was taken from a woman over 75 in good health. The CDR3 DNA reads TGCAGTGCCCCTGGGACTAGCGTCTACAATGAGCAGTTCTTC. Translating it yields CSAPGTSVYNEQFF.